This TCR beta chain was sequenced for a study of blood T cell repertoires in COVID-19. Study at large: Sites in the United States, Italy and Spain provided acute and convalescent COVID-19 samples.

Method: immunoSEQ multiplex PCR; TCRdb's copy keeps in-frame clones and lacks some. The data hold roughly 170,000 clones, with approximately 84% observed a single time. The CDR3 has 14 amino acids. The V gene's germline CDR1 is MNHEY and CDR2 SVGAGI. V lost 6 bases, J lost 7 bases, and 16 bases lay in between. The rearrangement uses TRBV6-5 and TRBJ1-5; possibly TRBD1 for D (6 bases). Sequences were obtained from PBMCs or T cells enriched from blood (not recorded which). The receptor's source is a man between 45 and 60 years old who had recovered from COVID-19. The CDR3 region is CASRPLWGGQPQHF. CDR3 bases: TGTGCCAGCAGGCCCCTATGGGGGGGCCAGCCCCAGCATTTT.